A single count supports the clone carrying this T cell receptor beta chain. CD45RO negativity and positive selection for CCR7 defined naive CD8 cells, a population that excluded terminally differentiated effector memory CD45RA+ cells. The germline CDR1 and CDR2 sequences are MDHEN and SYDVKM. Trimming pared 4 bases from V and 4 bases from J, leaving 4 bases between. The CDR3 has 11 amino acids. TCRdb's table, derived via immunoSEQ multiplex PCR, lists solely in-frame clones and lacks some. The repertoire holds 550,000 to 600,000 clones, with 98% as singletons. This sample stems from a study of shared clonotypes between healthy human individuals.

This receptor was identified in a man aged 25-40 years in good health. Material for sequencing was naive CD8+ T cells sorted from blood. The chain employs TRBV28 and TRBJ1-2; D unclear. For the CDR3, the DNA is TGTGCCAGCAGTTATGGCTATGGCTACACCTTC. Protein sequence: CASSYGYGYTF.